The TCR beta chain under discussion was sequenced for a study of cytomegalovirus exposure and HLA in healthy donors (dated by TCRdb to the late 2010s). A note on the overall study: In an earlier analysis of under 750 of the donors, around 300 Gb of sequence data and 95 million to 130 million unique TCR beta sequences from roughly 190 million T cells were reported. Typing coverage differed by locus: A, B, C, DRB1 and DQB1 were typed in roughly 629-630 donors, DQA1 in approximately 520, DPA1 in approximately 600, and DPB1 in just under 480. Both class I and class II loci were covered by HLA typing, at four-digit resolution. Alongside the repertoire data, information on donor age, sex, ethnicity and CMV serostatus was compiled. To study patterns of TCR occurrence, a later analysis re-analyzed previously published TCR beta repertoires from 666 donors and added high-resolution HLA genotyping. Among some 410 genotyped donors of the cohort, an average of approximately 240,000 unique TCR beta nucleotide sequences was sequenced per donor, of which 15% to 20% were non-productive. Roughly 5 DR-DQ haplotypes were handled as single units for association and clustering, since linkage in the cohort was strong. Among the roughly 400 genotyped donors, more than 70% belonged to the genetic ancestry cluster associated with self-reported Caucasian donors. The T cell repertoires of about 700 subjects were profiled by immunosequencing and related to cytomegalovirus serostatus. In an earlier analysis of 550 to 700 of the donors, high-throughput TCR beta sequencing was used to judge whether each TCR beta V gene segment behaved as functional or pseudogenic. Besides the first cohort of 500 to 700 subjects, a separate validation cohort made up of 120 or so different subjects was used. Genome-wide SNP genotypes for about 65% of the roughly 670 donors were used in a later genetic analysis, which treated that subset as a discovery cohort. An early release covering about 600 HLA-typed donors comprised about 310 gigabases of sequencing data and around 80 million unique TCR sequences. All discovery cohort repertoires had been generated on a single sequencing platform. High-throughput TCR immunosequencing, statistical association of individual TCRs with disease status, and machine learning were combined to predict cytomegalovirus infection status. Rather than using new phenotypic data, the later analysis identified candidate immune exposures from TCR beta sequences and from how often those sequences occurred across donors. The study aimed to test whether cataloging public T cell receptors could reveal signatures of past pathogen exposure.

The CDR3 has 13 amino acids, counting the end cysteine and phenylalanine. The sequence is cut down to CDR3 DNA, 39 bases in frame from base 1. CDR1 and CDR2 are drawn from the germline V gene: MRHNA, SNTAGT. Trimming takes 3 bases from V and 6 bases from J, and the germline ends sit 10 bases apart. The cohort comprised 670 or so healthy bone marrow donors. At the time of sampling, all cohort members were nominally healthy, though unrecorded immune exposures were likely present. The donor tested CMV seropositive and was one of the 289 seropositive cohort members. Every donor gave a peripheral blood sample, and the peripheral blood mononuclear cells from that sample were used for TCR beta sequencing. Genomic DNA extraction from the blood cell samples was performed with the Qiagen DNeasy Blood Extraction Kit. This clone came up a few times. No cognate antigen has been identified for it. Base qualities were left out, and no much larger clone turns up one base away.

To prepare the library, the immunoSEQ multiplex PCR assay was applied. A mixture of 60 forward primers for TCR Vbeta segments and 13 reverse primers for TCR Jbeta segments was used in the multiplex PCR. A multiplex PCR assay on genomic DNA amplified the CDR3 region of rearranged TCR beta genes. Amplified TCR beta libraries were sequenced as 87-base-pair reads on the Illumina HiSeq System. From the authors' description of their analysis: In a later analysis, tens of millions of unique TCR beta chains were counted across the approximately 620 repertoires, and around 11 million of these chains were shared by at least two donors. Raw reads were error-corrected and collapsed into unique sequences with a nearest-neighbor algorithm that merged closely related sequences to remove PCR and sequencing errors. Alignment of CDR3 sequences to IMGT reference sequences was used to assign V, D and J gene segments. For a sequence to be retained, a match of at least six nucleotides to both a V gene segment and a J gene segment was required. A rearrangement counted as productive if the CDR3 had no stop codons and remained in frame with V and J, and every other rearrangement counted as non-productive. CDR3 was defined according to IMGT convention as the region running from the second conserved V-encoded cysteine to the conserved J-encoded phenylalanine. The earlier analysis of fewer than 750 of the donors excluded sequences that lacked an unambiguous match to a single V gene segment. In an earlier analysis of 587 of the donors, a V segment was called functional when productive rearrangements were above 56.7%, and segregating when the standard deviation between donors exceeded 5%. To diagnose cytomegalovirus status from the catalog of TCR beta chain sequences, a statistical classification framework was built. A later analysis assigned V and J genes by comparing TCR nucleotide sequences with IMGT/GENE-DB human TR gene sequences. Using the TCRdist pipeline, a later analysis assigned CDR3 sequences along with most-parsimonious VDJ recombination scenarios. A later analysis defined each TCR beta chain by its CDR3 amino acid sequence plus V-gene family, and excluded reads lacking a unique V-gene family. As a way to deal with suspected cross-contamination and a sequencing artifact, a later analysis dropped 450 to 600 nucleotide sequences that were highly shared and had low generation probability. A later analysis calculated a clonal expansion index for each public chain from normalized within-repertoire ranks of inferred template counts. A later analysis computed generation probabilities with a VDJ recombination model fitted to out-of-frame rearrangements, and checked the results against IGoR. In a later analysis, hypergeometric tests were used to score TCR-TCR, TCR-HLA and TCR-CMV co-occurrence, with a repertoire-size bias correction applied to TCR pairs. In a later analysis, false discovery rates were estimated by permuting HLA or CMV assignments 20 times. In a later analysis, co-occurring TCRs were grouped using DBSCAN, with TCRdist sequence similarity added in when clustering inside HLA-allele-positive subsets. Repertoires with fewer than 30,000 or more than 120,000 public chains, plus five repertoires with anomalous nucleotide sharing, were excluded from co-occurrence clustering. The source is immuneACCESS, and TCRdb retained only in-frame sequences with V and J called. Part of the clones is not carried over; for the studies checked, unresolved V genes explain less than half of this, and the remainder is unexplained. That table is the source of V, J and clone size, and D and trimming were worked out from the DNA. A total of about 200,000 clones appear in this sample, around 79% of them only once. Jointly, the top ten make up approximately 0.36% of the sample.

Overall study results and their limits: According to a later analysis, parvovirus B19, influenza, CMV and Epstein-Barr virus appeared linked to several top co-occurrence clusters. In this cohort, only TCR beta chains were sequenced, and detectable features were limited by the absence of alpha or paired-chain data. In a later genetic analysis, a missense DCLRE1C variant was associated with V-gene and J-gene trimming of TCR beta chains, and the association was replicated in an independent cohort. Broadly in line with IMGT annotations, most TCR beta V segments showed up in productive rearrangements about 87% or about 30% of the time in an earlier analysis of approximately 600 of the donors. A cluster of highly shared sequence variants was judged likely to represent a technical artifact of the sequencing pipeline. A later analysis found that most CMV-associated TCR beta chains appeared HLA-restricted, with HLA associations seemingly driven largely by CMV exposure. The study listed 164 TCR beta chains as associated with cytomegalovirus. Because counts were too low, more than 15 rarely observed V segments, including chromosome 9 orphons, were excluded from the earlier analysis of several hundred of the donors. Because HLA typing was unavailable for some donors at each locus, only the typed subset was used in association tests. While some public TCRs were present in many individuals, most TCR sequences turned up only very rarely across donors. The 87-base-pair reads could not distinguish some IMGT-functional V segments, including TRBV6-2 and TRBV6-3, so those segments were excluded. Three of the identified cytomegalovirus-associated TCR beta chains were confirmed in vitro to be specific for cytomegalovirus antigens. The only immune exposure information available for the cohort was CMV serostatus. A later analysis found that HLA-associated TCR beta chains were more clonally expanded and had lower generation probabilities than equally common non-associated chains. Sequencing depth was assumed to be roughly uniform across donors in the presence/absence analyses, though that assumption may not hold. A later analysis associated some 17,000 TCR beta sequences with specific HLA alleles at a false discovery rate of 0.05. A later genetic analysis reported fewer N-insertions in productive TCRs among donors in an Asian-associated ancestry cluster than the roughly 720-donor mean. Cytomegalovirus status was reported to be diagnosed by the classifier with high specificity and sensitivity in both the original and validation cohorts. In a later analysis, TCR association rates were found to vary across HLA loci, with the most associated TCRs seen for DRB1 alleles and the fewest for HLA-C alleles. Linkage disequilibrium might explain the correlated functional status among segregating V segments, but an unknown experimental factor could not be excluded. A further reported finding was that TCR beta sequences accurately predicted the HLA-A and HLA-B alleles for most subjects in the first cohort. When HLA alleles, especially DR and DQ, strongly co-occurred, attributing TCR associations to individual alleles was difficult. It was suggested by the authors that the approach could potentially be generalized to other disease states and immunological phenotypes.

This receptor was identified in a male donor in good health and CMV-seropositive. Sequencing was performed on PBMCs. The V and J segments used are TRBV6-4 and TRBJ2-3; TRBD1 is perhaps the D gene, given 6 matching bases. The CDR3 has the sequence CASSDEGHDTQYF. The bases read TGTGCCAGCAGTGATGAGGGACACGATACGCAGTATTTT.